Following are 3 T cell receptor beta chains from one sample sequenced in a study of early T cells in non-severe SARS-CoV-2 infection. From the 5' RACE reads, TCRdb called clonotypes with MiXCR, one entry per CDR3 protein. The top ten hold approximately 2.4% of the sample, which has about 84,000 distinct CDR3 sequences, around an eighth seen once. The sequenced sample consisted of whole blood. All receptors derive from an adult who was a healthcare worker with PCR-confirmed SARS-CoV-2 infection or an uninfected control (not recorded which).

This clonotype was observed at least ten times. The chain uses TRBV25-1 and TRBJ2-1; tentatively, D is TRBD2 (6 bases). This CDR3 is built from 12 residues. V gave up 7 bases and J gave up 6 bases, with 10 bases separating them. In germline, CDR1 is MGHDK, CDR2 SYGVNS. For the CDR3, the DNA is TGTGCCAGCACGGGGGAGTTCAATGAGCAGTTCTTC. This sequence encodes CASTGEFNEQFF.

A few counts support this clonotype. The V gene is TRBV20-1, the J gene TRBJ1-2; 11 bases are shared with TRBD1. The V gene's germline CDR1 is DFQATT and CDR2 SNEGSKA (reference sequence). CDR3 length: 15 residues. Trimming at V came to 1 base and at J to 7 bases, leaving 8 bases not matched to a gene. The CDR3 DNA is TGCAGTGCTAGAGTTCCGGACAGGGGGCAATTTGGCTACACCTTC. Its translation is CSARVPDRGQFGYTF.

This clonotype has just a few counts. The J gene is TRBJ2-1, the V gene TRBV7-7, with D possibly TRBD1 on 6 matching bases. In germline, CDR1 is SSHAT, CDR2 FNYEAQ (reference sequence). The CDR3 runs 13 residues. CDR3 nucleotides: TGTGCTACCTCCAGGGGCTCCGGCAATGAGCAGTTCTTC. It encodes CATSRGSGNEQFF.